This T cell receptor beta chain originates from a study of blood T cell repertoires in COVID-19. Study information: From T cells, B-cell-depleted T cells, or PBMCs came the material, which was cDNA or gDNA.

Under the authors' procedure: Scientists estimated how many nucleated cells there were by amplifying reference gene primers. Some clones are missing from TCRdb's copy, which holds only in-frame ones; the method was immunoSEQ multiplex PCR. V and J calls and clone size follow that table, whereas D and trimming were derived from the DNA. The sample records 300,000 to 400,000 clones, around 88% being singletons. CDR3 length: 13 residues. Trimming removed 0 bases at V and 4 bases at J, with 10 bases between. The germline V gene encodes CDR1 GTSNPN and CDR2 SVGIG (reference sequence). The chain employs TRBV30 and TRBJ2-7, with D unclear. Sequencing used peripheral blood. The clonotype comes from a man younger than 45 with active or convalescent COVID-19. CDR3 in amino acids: CAWSVSTDYEQYF. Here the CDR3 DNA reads TGTGCCTGGAGTGTAAGTACAGATTACGAGCAGTACTTC. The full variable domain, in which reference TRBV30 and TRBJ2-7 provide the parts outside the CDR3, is SQTIHQWPATLVQPVGSPLSLECTVEGTSNPNLYWYRQAAGRGLQLLFYSVGIGQISSEVPQNLSASRPQDRQFILSSKKLLLSDSGFYLCAWSVSTDYEQYFGPGTRLTVT.